The 28 T cell receptor beta chains presented below share a single source sample, sequenced in a study of cytotoxic CD8 clonotypes in ibrutinib-treated CLL. The method was immunoSEQ multiplex PCR; TCRdb's version includes in-frame clones alone and lacks a portion of them. The sample shows under 150,000 clones, approximately 89% of them seen only once. This specimen was PBMCs, taken after 12 months of ibrutinib treatment. Every receptor here comes from a human donor with chronic lymphocytic leukemia.

In DNA form, the CDR3 reads TGTGCCAGCAGTTTATTGGGCGGGAGCGTAGTCGAGCAGTACTTC. Encoded protein: CASSLLGGSVVEQYF. This rearrangement joins TRBV27 to TRBJ2-7; TRBD2 aligns across 7 bases. The germline CDR1 and CDR2 sequences are MNHEY and SMNVEV (reference sequence). With V trimmed by 1 base and J by 6 bases, 9 bases remained unmatched. The CDR3 totals 15 residues.

The J gene is TRBJ1-2, the V gene TRBV19; a weak D match, TRBD1 (5 bases). Trimming pared 5 bases from V and 7 bases from J, leaving 17 bases between. Germline V gene sequence: CDR1 LNHDA, CDR2 SQIVND (reference sequence). CDR3 length: 14 amino acids. The chain's CDR3 is CASSPRGWGSGYTF. In DNA form, the CDR3 reads TGTGCCAGTAGTCCCAGAGGGTGGGGCTCTGGCTACACCTTC.

The chain employs TRBV18 and TRBJ1-5; D is possibly TRBD1 (6 bases). The CDR3 contains 15 residues. With 2 bases removed from V and 3 bases from J, the gap between germline ends came to 11 bases. Germline CDR1 is KGHSH and CDR2 is LQKENI. The chain's CDR3 is CASSPSQGPNQPQHF. CDR3 bases: TGTGCCAGCTCACCATCCCAGGGGCCCAATCAGCCCCAGCATTTT.

V is TRBV29-1 and J is TRBJ2-3; D ambiguous. Germline V gene lookup returns CDR1 SQVTM and CDR2 ANQGSEA. V was clipped by 7 bases and J by 1 base, with 9 bases between them. This CDR3 comprises 12 residues. DNA of the CDR3: TGCAGCGCTCTGGCGGGCACAGATACGCAGTATTTT. Translated: CSALAGTDTQYF.

The rearrangement uses TRBV30 and TRBJ2-5; 9 bases are shared with TRBD2. CDR3 length equals 15 residues. Germline CDR1 reads GTSNPN; CDR2 reads SVGIG (reference sequence). Trimming cost V 0 bases and J 5 bases; bases outside gene matches: 7. CDR3 in DNA: TGTGCCTGGAGTGTGGAAGCGGGAGGCCGGGAGACCCAGTACTTC. As protein: CAWSVEAGGRETQYF.

The chain uses TRBV19 and TRBJ2-5; TRBD1 is a possible D gene (5 bases). The CDR3 contains 13 residues. V lost 1 base and J lost 4, with 7 bases in between. Looked up from germline, CDR1 is LNHDA and CDR2 is SQIVND (reference sequence). CDR3 nucleotides: TGTGCCAGTAGTATAGTGCAGGGAGAGACCCAGTACTTC. Amino acids: CASSIVQGETQYF.

V gene TRBV4-3 combines with J gene TRBJ2-1; no firm D call. Per germline, CDR1 LGHNA and CDR2 YSLEER. V was shortened by 2 bases and J by 10 bases, with 12 bases between the two germline ends. The CDR3 length is 13 residues. The CDR3 DNA is TGCGCCAGCAGCCAAACCCAGATTACGGAGCAGTTCTTC. Translated, it gives CASSQTQITEQFF.

The gene calls are TRBV6-5 and TRBJ2-7; no clear D. Germline CDR1 is MNHEY and CDR2 is SVGAGI. CDR3 length: 14 residues. Trimming left V 6 bases short and J 5 bases short, with 17 bases between. The CDR3 here is CASSSDLYPNEQYF. The DNA for the CDR3 is TGTGCCAGCAGCTCCGACCTTTACCCCAACGAGCAGTACTTC.

V and J are TRBV10-1 and TRBJ2-3; D ambiguous. CDR1 and CDR2 (germline): WNHNN, SYGVQD (reference sequence). The length of the CDR3 is 13 residues. V lost 3 bases and J 2 bases, leaving 6 bases between the germline ends. CDR3 amino acids: CASSDLATDTQYF. The CDR3 DNA reads as TGCGCCAGCAGTGATCTTGCCACAGATACGCAGTATTTT.

This clone appeared a single time. This rearrangement joins TRBV14 to TRBJ2-5; TRBD2 might be the D (6 bases). V was pared by 0 bases and J by 5 bases, with 10 bases between. Looked up from germline, CDR1 is SGHDN and CDR2 is FVKESK. The CDR3 contains 14 residues. The CDR3 reads CASSQERGGETQYF. The CDR3 nucleotides are TGTGCCAGCAGCCAAGAAAGAGGAGGGGAGACCCAGTACTTC.

The chain is built from TRBV27 and TRBJ1-2; the match to TRBD1 covers 8 bases. Germline lookup yields CDR1 MNHEY and CDR2 SMNVEV (reference sequence). With 1 base clipped from V and 8 bases from J, the junction kept 6 bases outside the gene matches. The CDR3 consists of 14 residues. This CDR3 reads CASSLFQGAKGYTF. CDR3 DNA sequence: TGTGCCAGCAGTTTATTCCAGGGGGCGAAAGGCTACACCTTC.

The rearrangement uses TRBV23-1 and TRBJ2-7; weak D call: TRBD1 (6 bases). TRBV23-1 is an ORF, and what it does is uncertain. Between the trimmed V and J ends, which lost 0 bases and 4 bases, there was a span of 13 bases. This CDR3 region has 15 residues. CDR3 sequence reads: CASSQSQGDRYEQYF. CDR3 sequence (DNA): TGCGCCAGCAGTCAATCCCAGGGAGACAGGTACGAGCAGTACTTC.

The chain couples TRBV19 to TRBJ2-1, with D tentatively TRBD2 (5 bases). Trimming took 4 bases from V and 8 from J, leaving 18 bases between them. Germline V gives CDR1 LNHDA, CDR2 SQIVND (reference sequence). The CDR3 length is 15 residues. The CDR3 DNA reads TGTGCCAGTAGTAATCGGCCTAGCTCTTTGGATGAGCAGTTCTTC. Protein: CASSNRPSSLDEQFF. Together with reference TRBV19 and TRBJ2-1, the CDR3 gives the full variable domain: DGGITQSPKYLFRKEGQNVTLSCEQNLNHDAMYWYRQDPGQGLRLIYYSQIVNDFQKGDIAEGYSVSREKKESFPLTVTSAQKNPTAFYLCASSNRPSSLDEQFFGPGTRLTVL.

The chain has TRBV28 and TRBJ1-5, with D uncertain. The germline V gene encodes CDR1 MDHEN and CDR2 SYDVKM. CDR3 length: 13 amino acids. Trimming stripped 8 bases from V and 6 bases from J, with 14 bases between. The CDR3 reads CASGLGLGQPQHF. The DNA of the CDR3 is TGTGCCAGCGGATTAGGGTTGGGTCAGCCCCAGCATTTT.

The V call is TRBV27, the J call TRBJ2-1; 10 nucleotides align to TRBD2. The CDR3 has 15 residues. CDR1 MNHEY and CDR2 SMNVEV come from the germline V gene (reference sequence). The J segment lost 3 bases and the V segment lost 7 bases, leaving 6 bases of the junction unmatched. CDR3 DNA sequence: TGTGCCAGCACTGAGCGGGAGGGCTTCTACAATGAGCAGTTCTTC. Amino acids: CASTEREGFYNEQFF.

As for this clone: One junction end does not reproduce the germline sequence, and a read error may be involved. This rearrangement joins TRBV2 to TRBJ2-1; D is unclear. Looked up from germline, CDR1 is SNHLY and CDR2 is FYNNEI. The CDR3 sequence is 12 residues long. This CDR3 reads CASSEIGPEEFF. As DNA, the CDR3 is TGTGCCAGCAGTGAAATTGGTCCTGAGGAGTTCTTC.

This clone showed up just once. The chain combines TRBV19 with TRBJ1-3; D is unclear. Trimming removed 5 bases from V and 2 bases from J, with 16 bases in between. The germline gives CDR1 LNHDA, CDR2 SQIVND (reference sequence). The CDR3 extends over 16 amino acids. In nucleotides, the CDR3 is TGTGCCAGTAGTCCACGGACCCCTGGGGCTGGAAACACCATATATTTT. The encoded protein is CASSPRTPGAGNTIYF.

The chain links TRBV5-8 to TRBJ2-1; D uncertain. This CDR3 spans 16 amino acids. Germline V gene data show CDR1 as SGHTS and CDR2 as YDEGEE. V lost 0 bases and J lost 5, with 15 bases in between. As DNA, the CDR3 is TGTGCCAGCAGCTTGGATCGAATTAAGGGCCACAATGAGCAGTTCTTC. Its protein product is CASSLDRIKGHNEQFF.

The chain combines TRBV5-6 with TRBJ2-5; D is uncertain. The V end lost 4 bases, the J end lost 2 bases, and 3 bases lay between the germline ends. Germline V lookup: CDR1 SGHDT, CDR2 YYEEEE. The length of the CDR3 is 11 residues. CDR3 loop: CASSAQETQYF. The DNA for the CDR3 is TGTGCCAGCAGCGCACAAGAGACCCAGTACTTC. The entire variable domain, with the rest obtained from reference TRBV5-6 and TRBJ2-5, is as follows: DAGVTQSPTHLIKTRGQQVTLRCSPKSGHDTVSWYQQALGQGPQFIFQYYEEEERQRGNFPDRFSGHQFPNYSSELNVNALLLGDSALYLCASSAQETQYFGPGTRLLVL.

The chain recombines TRBV7-3 with TRBJ1-1; TRBD1 might be the D (5 bases). Trimming left V 0 bases short and J 1 base short, with 18 bases between. CDR1 and CDR2 (germline): SGHTA, FQGTGA. CDR3 length: 18 amino acids. The CDR3 here is CASSLTTVGQGGNTEAFF. Written as DNA, the CDR3 is TGTGCCAGCAGCTTAACGACGGTGGGGCAGGGTGGGAACACTGAAGCTTTCTTT.

The chain joins TRBV19 to TRBJ1-1; D remains unclear. Trimming took 1 base from V and 4 from J, leaving 10 bases between them. The germline gives CDR1 LNHDA, CDR2 SQIVND (reference sequence). This CDR3 has 14 amino acids. CDR3 protein: CASSIGSKATEAFF. CDR3 DNA sequence: TGTGCCAGTAGTATAGGTTCTAAGGCCACTGAAGCTTTCTTT.

The J gene is TRBJ2-5, the V gene TRBV10-3; 12 bases match TRBD2. Germline-derived CDR1 and CDR2 are ENHRY and SYGVKD. The CDR3 spans 16 residues. Losses at the gene ends were 3 bases for V and 5 bases for J; bases not matched to a gene: 7. The CDR3 protein is CAISDPSGRADETQYF. As DNA, the CDR3 is TGTGCCATCAGTGACCCTAGCGGGAGGGCGGATGAGACCCAGTACTTC.

CDR3 in amino acids: CSVVSKGILWDEQYF. CDR3 nucleotides: TGCAGCGTTGTGAGTAAGGGAATCCTGTGGGACGAGCAGTACTTC. V is TRBV29-1 and J is TRBJ2-7; D ambiguous. This CDR3 comprises 15 residues. V gave up 4 bases and J gave up 5 bases, with 21 bases separating them. CDR1 is SQVTM and CDR2 is ANQGSEA in the germline V gene.

The chain joins TRBV7-9 to TRBJ1-5; D is uncertain. The CDR3 spans 16 residues. Germline CDR1 SEHNR, CDR2 FQNEAQ (reference sequence). The V end lost 1 base, the J end lost 5 bases, and 15 bases lay between the germline ends. CDR3 DNA: TGTGCCAGCAGCTTAGGTTCGGGGATGTCAGATCAGCCCCAGCATTTT. Translating gives CASSLGSGMSDQPQHF.

V is TRBV6-5 and J is TRBJ2-1, with TRBD1 identical over 9 bases. Per germline, CDR1 MNHEY and CDR2 SVGAGI. This CDR3 comprises 14 residues. The V segment lost 7 bases and the J segment 8 bases; nucleotides outside the gene matches: 9. The CDR3 protein is CASNDRDRAHEQFF. The CDR3 nucleotides are TGTGCCAGCAACGACCGGGACAGGGCACATGAGCAGTTCTTC.

The chain employs TRBV7-9 and TRBJ1-2; the D gene is possibly TRBD1 (5 bases). The CDR3 is 17 residues long. Trimming shortened V by 4 bases and J by 5 bases, and 23 bases separated the two germline ends. CDR1 is SEHNR and CDR2 is FQNEAQ in the germline V gene (reference sequence). CDR3 loop: CASSSAPGTLLGYGYTF. CDR3 sequence (DNA): TGTGCCAGCAGCTCAGCCCCCGGGACGCTTTTGGGTTATGGCTACACCTTC.

J is TRBJ2-1 and V is TRBV7-3; 9 bases line up with TRBD2. Unmatched junction bases numbered 20, after V lost 11 bases and J lost 0 bases. The CDR3 totals 19 residues. The germline V gene encodes CDR1 SGHTA and CDR2 FQGTGA. CDR3: CAARERYGGRASSYNEQFF. The CDR3 DNA reads as TGTGCCGCTCGAGAGCGGTATGGCGGGAGGGCAAGCTCCTACAATGAGCAGTTCTTC.

The V gene is TRBV6-6, the J gene TRBJ2-7; possibly TRBD2 for D (6 bases). The CDR3 totals 16 residues. The V gene's germline CDR1 is MNHNY and CDR2 SVGAGI (reference sequence). V gave up 0 bases and J gave up 0 bases, with 12 bases separating them. The chain's CDR3 is CASSYSGGVSSYEQYF. The CDR3 DNA reads as TGTGCCAGCAGTTACTCGGGCGGGGTCAGCTCCTACGAGCAGTACTTC.